This entry lists 10 T cell receptor beta chains sequenced from one sample in a study of blood T cell repertoires in COVID-19. Sequencing was performed with immunoSEQ multiplex PCR; in TCRdb, only in-frame clones are kept and a portion is missing. The sample records 140,000 to 150,000 clones, approximately 91% being singletons. The sequenced sample consisted of peripheral blood. The receptors shown here come from a human donor in a cohort sampled during active COVID-19.

CDR3 region: CASSQDTIAHEQYF. As DNA, the CDR3 is TGTGCCAGCAGCCAAGATACAATAGCTCACGAGCAGTACTTC. The V gene is TRBV3-1 (or the pseudogene TRBV3-2), the J gene TRBJ2-7; D is ambiguous. Germline assignment: CDR1 LGHDT and CDR2 YNNKEL (reference sequence). V was trimmed by 0 bases and J by 5 bases, leaving 11 bases between them. This CDR3 has 14 amino acids.

The gene calls are TRBV5-1 and TRBJ1-6; 10 nucleotides line up with TRBD1. CDR1 is SGHRS and CDR2 is YFSETQ in the germline V gene. The CDR3 loop spans 18 amino acids. The V segment lost 1 base and the J segment 10 bases; nucleotides outside the gene matches: 14. The CDR3 nucleotides are TGCGCCAGCAGCTTGACTACCTTAGGGACAGGGGAACTCTCACCCCTCCACTTT. Protein product: CASSLTTLGTGELSPLHF.

V gene TRBV6-5 combines with J gene TRBJ1-2; a weak D match, TRBD1 (5 bases). The CDR3 extends over 12 amino acids. Deletions cut 7 bases from V and 7 bases from J, with 13 bases between. CDR1 and CDR2 from the germline V gene are MNHEY and SVGAGI. CDR3 protein: CASIETVFGYTF. The CDR3 DNA reads as TGTGCCAGCATCGAGACAGTTTTTGGCTACACCTTC.

Written as DNA, the CDR3 is TGTGCCAGCAGCCACGGACAGGGGGGTGGCTACACCTTC. The encoded protein is CASSHGQGGGYTF. This chain uses TRBV12-3 or TRBV12-4 with TRBJ1-2; 10 bases line up with TRBD1. This CDR3 contains 13 residues. The ends lost 6 bases at V and 7 bases at J; junction bases unmatched: 5.

This chain joins TRBV6-5 and TRBJ2-7; possible D gene TRBD2, 6 bases. V was trimmed by 2 bases and J by 2 bases, leaving 10 bases between them. Germline V gene data show CDR1 as MNHEY and CDR2 as SVGAGI. The CDR3 runs 14 residues. CDR3 in amino acids: CASSYGGVPYEQYF. DNA for the CDR3: TGTGCCAGCAGTTACGGCGGGGTTCCCTACGAGCAGTACTTC.

Comment on this clone: In the same sample, other DNA sequences code for this CDR3. This chain joins TRBV7-2 and TRBJ2-7; tentatively, D is TRBD2 (6 bases). Germline V lookup: CDR1 SGHTA, CDR2 FQGNSA. The ends were cut back, 3 bases at V and 4 bases at J, with 10 bases in the middle. The CDR3 is made up of 13 amino acids. The CDR3 region is CASSLGGGYEQYF. The CDR3 DNA follows: TGTGCCAGCAGCTTGGGGGGAGGTTACGAGCAGTACTTC.

J is TRBJ2-2 and V is TRBV27; 7 nucleotides align to TRBD1. With V trimmed by 6 bases and J by 4 bases, 11 bases remained unmatched. From germline, CDR1 is MNHEY and CDR2 SMNVEV (reference sequence). CDR3 length: 16 amino acids. The CDR3 protein is CASSPPGQAGTGELFF. In nucleotides, the CDR3 is TGTGCCAGCAGCCCCCCAGGACAGGCGGGCACCGGGGAGCTGTTTTTT.

The J gene is TRBJ1-1, the V gene TRBV6-6, with TRBD1 identical over 7 bases. Per germline, CDR1 MNHNY and CDR2 SVGAGI (reference sequence). The ends lost 6 bases at V and 1 base at J; junction bases unmatched: 5. This CDR3 spans 14 amino acids. The chain's CDR3 is CASSRGQPNTEAFF. The CDR3 DNA is TGTGCCAGCAGCCGGGGACAGCCGAACACTGAAGCTTTCTTT.

The table lists this clone with a few counts. The CDR3 region is CASSLGSNSNQPQHF. The CDR3 nucleotides read TGTGCCAGCAGCTTAGGAAGCAATAGCAATCAGCCCCAGCATTTT. This chain uses TRBV7-2 with TRBJ1-5; D is unresolved. Germline lookup yields CDR1 SGHTA and CDR2 FQGNSA. This CDR3 is built from 15 residues. V lost 1 base and J lost 0, with 7 bases in between.

This clone has just a few counts. The sample has other DNA sequences that encode this CDR3 too. The J gene is TRBJ2-7, the V gene TRBV12-3 or TRBV12-4, with D hard to call. CDR3 size: 12 residues. V lost 2 bases to trimming and J lost 3 bases, with 5 bases between them. The CDR3 region is CASSLLGYEQYF. The CDR3 nucleotides read TGTGCCAGCAGTTTACTCGGCTACGAGCAGTACTTC.